The 6 T cell receptor beta chains reported below all come from one sample, sequenced in a study of molecular identifiers for immune sequencing clone quantification. TCRdb passed the PCR reads through MiXCR, listing each CDR3 protein once. This table has under 600,000 distinct CDR3 sequences, 25% appearing once. The specimen was naive CD8+ T cells from blood, with Jurkat cell RNA spiked in. Subset reported: FACS-sorted CD8+CD4-CCR7+CD45RA+ naive T cells. The receptors come from a human donor in good health. Some libraries in this study had Jurkat cell RNA spiked in.

The chain joins TRBV3-1 to TRBJ2-5, with 8 nucleotides matching TRBD1. The CDR3 totals 16 residues. The germline gives CDR1 LGHDT, CDR2 YNNKEL (reference sequence). J was trimmed by 1 base and V by 4 bases; bases with no gene match: 8. In nucleotides, the CDR3 is TGTGCCAGCAGCCGGACCGGGACAGGCACCCAAGAGACCCAGTACTTC. This codes for CASSRTGTGTQETQYF.

Many counts were recorded for this clonotype. This rearrangement joins TRBV7-9 to TRBJ2-7, with 8 nucleotides matching TRBD1. Germline V gene sequence: CDR1 SEHNR, CDR2 FQNEAQ (reference sequence). V gave up 5 bases and J gave up 3 bases; unmatched junction bases: 6. The CDR3 runs 14 residues. The chain's CDR3 is CASSLTGVYYEQYF. The CDR3 DNA is TGTGCCAGCAGCCTGACAGGGGTTTACTACGAGCAGTACTTC.

This clonotype was observed many times. The chain combines TRBV19 with TRBJ2-5; a weak D match, TRBD1 (5 bases). Germline CDR1 reads LNHDA; CDR2 reads SQIVND (reference sequence). The CDR3 covers 15 residues. The ends were cut back, 3 bases at V and 1 base at J, with 12 bases in the middle. CDR3 region: CASSIGAGAQETQYF. CDR3 bases: TGTGCCAGTAGTATCGGTGCTGGGGCCCAAGAGACCCAGTACTTC.

This chain joins TRBV12-3 or TRBV12-4 and TRBJ2-5; unclear D gene. V gave up 6 bases and J gave up 5 bases, with 13 bases separating them. The CDR3 consists of 13 residues. The DNA of the CDR3 is TGTGCCAGCAGGGCCCGGATGTGGGAGACCCAGTACTTC. It translates to CASRARMWETQYF.

This clonotype was observed at least ten times. This rearrangement joins TRBV7-9 to TRBJ2-3; D assignment may be TRBD1 or TRBD2 (6 bases each). CDR1 SEHNR and CDR2 FQNEAQ come from the germline V gene (reference sequence). The CDR3 contains 15 residues. Trimming took 9 bases from V and 2 from J, leaving 18 bases between them. CDR3 loop: CASRGAPSSTDTQYF. The CDR3 nucleotides read TGTGCCAGTAGGGGGGCTCCCTCGTCCACAGATACGCAGTATTTT.

This clonotype turned up a few times. J is TRBJ1-5 and V is TRBV10-2; unclear D gene. Germline V gene lookup returns CDR1 WSHSY and CDR2 SAAADI. This CDR3 has 15 residues. The ends were cut back, 3 bases at V and 5 bases at J, with 14 bases in the middle. CDR3 protein: CASSDVWVVDQPQHF. CDR3 bases: TGCGCCAGCAGTGATGTGTGGGTTGTTGATCAGCCCCAGCATTTT.